One and the same sample provided the 17 T cell receptor beta chains below, sequenced in a study of blood T cell repertoires in COVID-19. Profiled with immunoSEQ multiplex PCR; TCRdb holds only in-frame clones, not every one. Here the sample spans 75,000 to 80,000 clones, approximately 88% being singletons. The sequenced material came from peripheral blood. These receptors all stem from a human donor in a cohort sampled during active COVID-19.

The chain couples TRBV6-5 to TRBJ2-3; 9 nucleotides agree with TRBD2. The CDR3 spans 14 residues. V shed 8 bases, J shed 4 bases, and the junction held 7 bases outside the gene matches. Germline loops: CDR1 MNHEY, CDR2 SVGAGI. CDR3 protein: CASHGLAGSDTQYF. CDR3 coding DNA: TGTGCCAGCCACGGGCTAGCGGGGTCAGATACGCAGTATTTT.

The V gene is TRBV9, the J gene TRBJ1-2; 7 bases agree with TRBD1. V shed 0 bases, J shed 6 bases, and the junction held 5 bases outside the gene matches. The germline V gene encodes CDR1 SGDLS and CDR2 YYNGEE. The CDR3 loop spans 14 amino acids. CDR3 DNA sequence: TGTGCCAGCAGCGTAGGGTACAGGGGAAATGGCTACACCTTC. It translates to CASSVGYRGNGYTF.

The V and J genes are TRBV18 and TRBJ2-7; 7 positions agree with TRBD1. Unmatched junction bases numbered 7, after V lost 2 bases and J lost 0 bases. The CDR3 has 16 residues. Per the germline V gene, CDR1 is KGHSH and CDR2 is LQKENI. CDR3 coding DNA: TGTGCCAGCTCACCATACAGCCGGGACAGCTCCTACGAGCAGTACTTC. Its protein is CASSPYSRDSSYEQYF.

The chain is built from TRBV5-4 and TRBJ1-2; 8 bases agree with TRBD1. There are 13 residues in the CDR3. CDR1 and CDR2 from the germline V gene are SGHNT and YYREEE (reference sequence). V lost 3 bases and J lost 9; bases outside the gene matches: 7. The CDR3 nucleotides read TGTGCCAGCAGCTCAGGGGGCTTGAATCGCTACACCTTC. Residues: CASSSGGLNRYTF.

V usage is TRBV7-2 and J usage is TRBJ2-5; 8 bases fit TRBD1. This CDR3 comprises 14 residues. The germline V gene has CDR1 SGHTA and CDR2 FQGNSA. V lost 6 bases and J lost 4; bases outside the gene matches: 7. CDR3 DNA: TGTGCCAGCAGTCCGGGACAGGTCCTAGAGACCCAGTACTTC. Amino acids: CASSPGQVLETQYF.

The chain carries TRBV6-1 and TRBJ2-7, with a weak D call TRBD1 (5 bases). The germline gives CDR1 MNHNS, CDR2 SASEGT. CDR3 size: 17 residues. V was cut by 4 bases and J by 3 bases, with 22 bases left in between. The CDR3 here is CASSGVVGRAVLYEQYF. For the CDR3, the DNA is TGTGCCAGCAGTGGAGTAGTGGGCAGGGCTGTCCTCTACGAGCAGTACTTC.

The chain employs TRBV4-3 and TRBJ1-3; D may be TRBD1 (6 bases). CDR1 is LGHNA, CDR2 YSLEER, per germline. This CDR3 contains 13 residues. V was pared by 1 base and J by 15 bases, with 16 bases between. CDR3 in amino acids: CASSQGPDRPRYF. CDR3 bases: TGCGCCAGCAGCCAAGGACCGGACAGACCTCGATATTTT.

This chain uses TRBV19 with TRBJ2-2, with 8 bases matching TRBD1. The CDR3 totals 15 residues. In germline, CDR1 is LNHDA, CDR2 SQIVND (reference sequence). V shed 4 bases and J 1 base; nucleotides not matched to a gene: 2. CDR3 DNA sequence: TGTGCCAGTAGTACCGGACAGGGGAACACCGGGGAGCTGTTTTTT. Amino acid sequence: CASSTGQGNTGELFF.

The chain couples TRBV4-3 to TRBJ1-5; tentatively, D is TRBD1 (5 bases). The CDR3 runs 15 residues. Germline V gives CDR1 LGHNA, CDR2 YSLEER. Trimming pared 4 bases from V and 0 bases from J, leaving 10 bases between. In nucleotides, the CDR3 is TGCGCCAGCAGCCCCGACAGTAATAGCAATCAGCCCCAGCATTTT. Its translation: CASSPDSNSNQPQHF.

The DNA of the CDR3 is TGTGCCACCCATCCCTTACAGCGGGGGGACGAGCAGTACTTC. Protein product: CATHPLQRGDEQYF. V is TRBV10-3 and J is TRBJ2-7; the match to TRBD2 covers 9 bases. The CDR3 totals 14 residues. Germline V gene lookup returns CDR1 ENHRY and CDR2 SYGVKD. The junction had 12 bases not matched to a gene; V was cut back by 10 bases and J by 5 bases.

The chain is built from TRBV19 and TRBJ2-5; 14 nucleotides align to TRBD2. The CDR3 has 16 residues. The ends lost 2 bases at V and 3 bases at J; junction bases unmatched: 2. Germline V gene lookup returns CDR1 LNHDA and CDR2 SQIVND (reference sequence). As DNA, the CDR3 is TGTGCCAGTAGTATAACGACTAGCGGGGGGGAAGAGACCCAGTACTTC. This codes for CASSITTSGGEETQYF.

The chain uses TRBV10-3 and TRBJ2-1, with a weak D call TRBD2 (6 bases). Trimming removed 9 bases from V and 2 bases from J, with 8 bases in between. The CDR3 runs to 12 residues. Germline V lookup: CDR1 ENHRY, CDR2 SYGVKD. The chain's CDR3 is CAIAGPYNEQFF. For the CDR3, the DNA is TGTGCCATAGCGGGCCCCTACAATGAGCAGTTCTTC.

The rearrangement joins TRBV28 to TRBJ2-1; 9 bases align to TRBD2. Germline CDR1 MDHEN, CDR2 SYDVKM. The CDR3 contains 14 residues. Trimming cost V 6 bases and J 8 bases; bases outside gene matches: 8. Written as DNA, the CDR3 is TGTGCCAGCAGGATTAGCGGGAGTCAGGATGAGCAGTTCTTC. Its protein is CASRISGSQDEQFF.

V usage is TRBV11-3 and J usage is TRBJ2-3, with 8 nucleotides matching TRBD1. The J segment lost 2 bases and the V segment lost 7 bases, leaving 17 bases of the junction unmatched. This CDR3 contains 18 residues. Germline CDR1 and CDR2: SGHNT and YENEEA. The CDR3 sequence: CASTPYGPAGQDTDTQYF. In DNA, the CDR3 is TGTGCCAGCACCCCCTACGGGCCGGCGGGACAGGACACAGATACGCAGTATTTT.

The chain carries TRBV5-4 and TRBJ1-2; D ambiguous. Germline V gene sequence: CDR1 SGHNT, CDR2 YYREEE (reference sequence). Trimming removed 3 bases from V and 3 bases from J, with 15 bases in between. The CDR3 totals 15 residues. The CDR3 nucleotides are TGTGCCAGCAGCTCCCCTAGAAGGGAGTACTATGGCTACACCTTC. The encoded protein is CASSSPRREYYGYTF.

The rearrangement uses TRBV5-1 and TRBJ2-7; 10 nucleotides line up with TRBD1. V trimming: 0 bases; J trimming: 6 bases; junction bases outside the gene matches: 12. CDR3 size: 17 residues. Germline assignment: CDR1 SGHRS and CDR2 YFSETQ. The CDR3 reads CASSLGGSGQGRSEQYF. The CDR3 bases are TGCGCCAGCAGCTTGGGGGGCTCGGGACAGGGGAGATCCGAGCAGTACTTC.

CDR3 DNA sequence: TGCGCCAGCTTAGCGGGGGACACAGATACGCAGTATTTT. Its protein is CASLAGDTDTQYF. This sequence joins TRBV5-1 and TRBJ2-3; 9 bases fit TRBD2. The CDR3 spans 13 residues. From germline, CDR1 is SGHRS and CDR2 YFSETQ. Germline trimming cut 7 bases from V and 2 bases from J; bases unmatched to any gene: 2. The whole variable domain, filled in from reference TRBV5-1 and TRBJ2-3, reads KAGVTQTPRYLIKTRGQQVTLSCSPISGHRSVSWYQQTPGQGLQFLFEYFSETQRNKGNFPGRFSGRQFSNSRSEMNVSTLELGDSALYLCASLAGDTDTQYFGPGTRLTVL.